This T cell receptor (beta chain) was found in a study of blood T cell repertoires in COVID-19. Study in general: Sources were T cells, B-cell-depleted T cells, or PBMCs; the material itself was cDNA or gDNA.

Per the original data handling: Reference gene primer amplification gave nucleated cell count estimates. Sequencing used immunoSEQ multiplex PCR; TCRdb keeps in-frame clones, though not all of them. The DNA gave D and trimming, while V, J and clone size come from that table. The data show some 200,000 clones, around 84% seen once. Patients of the Seattle cohort, enrolled during active infection, were followed longitudinally. CDR1 is SNHLY, CDR2 FYNNEI, per germline. V trimming: 6 bases; J trimming: 8 bases; junction bases outside the gene matches: 7. The CDR3 runs to 13 residues. This chain uses TRBV2 with TRBJ1-1, with TRBD1 matching 9 bases. The sequence came from a woman older than 75 with COVID-19, enrolled during active disease. The material sequenced was peripheral blood. Here the CDR3 reads CASRDRGMGEAFF. The DNA for the CDR3 is TGTGCCAGCAGGGACAGGGGTATGGGCGAAGCTTTCTTT.